Listed below are T cell receptor beta chains from one sample, sequenced in a study of graft-versus-host responses after intestinal transplantation. Which antigens these TCRs recognize remains unknown. The repertoire was sequenced with immunoSEQ multiplex PCR; TCRdb's copy has only in-frame clones and lacks some. There are fewer than 50,000 clones in the sample; 84% occur only once, and about 0.43% lies in the top ten. The sample was unstimulated CD4+ T cells sorted from spleen or lymph node cells, taken before transplant. These TCRs come from a human donor who was the organ donor for an intestinal transplant. CDR3s include the opening cysteine and the closing phenylalanine or tryptophan. The order of the fields is J gene, V gene, D gene, clone size, CDR3 length, CDR3 protein, CDR3 DNA. The D gene is left open where the match is weak. Expanded clones get a size class; other rows say once, few or many, or leave the size out.

TRBJ2-1,TRBV19,NA,NA,14,CASSRLPGDNEQFF,TGTGCCAGTAGTCGACTACCAGGAGACAATGAGCAGTTCTTC
TRBJ2-4,TRBV15,NA,NA,16,CATSRETQGAKNIQYF,TGTGCCACCAGCAGGGAGACCCAGGGAGCCAAAAACATTCAGTACTTC
TRBJ1-1,TRBV19,NA,NA,14,CASSRQVLNTEAFF,TGTGCCAGTAGTCGACAGGTCCTTAACACTGAAGCTTTCTTT
TRBJ1-3,TRBV30,TRBD1,NA,16,CAWSLVRDRVLNTIYF,TGTGCCTGGAGTTTGGTACGGGACAGGGTTTTGAACACCATATATTTT
TRBJ1-2,TRBV19,NA,NA,15,CASSILLDSSYGYTF,TGTGCCAGTAGTATTTTGTTGGACAGTAGCTATGGCTACACCTTC
TRBJ2-1,TRBV18,TRBD1,NA,15,CASSPMTGIYNEQFF,TGTGCCAGCTCACCAATGACAGGGATATACAATGAGCAGTTCTTC
TRBJ2-5,TRBV18,NA,NA,15,CASSPGSSPGETQYF,TGTGCCAGCTCACCAGGCTCCAGTCCGGGGGAGACCCAGTACTTC
TRBJ2-3,TRBV5-1,TRBD2,once,15,CASSFISAGADTQYF,TGCGCCAGCAGTTTCATCTCAGCGGGGGCGGATACGCAGTATTTT
TRBJ1-2,TRBV5-8,NA,NA,13,CASSPDHNYGYTF,TGTGCCAGCAGTCCGGACCATAACTATGGCTACACCTTC
TRBJ2-7,TRBV5-5,TRBD1,once,16,CASSLVVGTGNYEQYF,TGTGCCAGCAGCTTGGTCGTAGGGACAGGGAACTACGAGCAGTACTTC
TRBJ1-3,TRBV7-2,NA,few,16,CASSLDRLGAGNTIYF,TGTGCCAGCAGCTTAGATCGTTTAGGGGCAGGAAACACCATATATTTT
TRBJ1-1,TRBV29-1,NA,NA,11,CSSRRGFEAFF,TGCAGCTCACGGAGGGGGTTTGAAGCTTTCTTT
TRBJ2-3,TRBV10-3,TRBD2,NA,15,CAISESLAGVGTQYF,TGTGCCATCAGTGAGTCCCTAGCGGGAGTGGGTACGCAGTATTTT
TRBJ1-1,TRBV5-1,TRBD1,NA,13,CASSPQGYTEAFF,TGCGCCAGCAGCCCACAGGGGTACACTGAAGCTTTCTTT